This T cell receptor beta chain was sequenced in a study of shared clonotypes between healthy human individuals. In the study overall: Each donor's CD8 memory used one plate, CD8 naive two, each CD4 subset three.

The assay was immunoSEQ multiplex PCR, and TCRdb's table has in-frame clones only and misses some. This table has approximately 1.9 million clones, just under 95% appearing once. Concerning this clone: Antigen: not known.

As defined, naive CD8 cells were CD45RO-negative and positively selected for CCR7, with terminally differentiated effector memory CD45RA+ cells excluded. The study, taken as a whole, reports: Among donors, the sharing of clonotypes was expected to be influenced by sequencing depth.

Input material: naive CD8+ T cells from PBMCs. The sequence was collected from a man aged 18 to 29 in good health. Some clones in this sample may be carry-over from other donors' samples.

The CDR3 nucleotides read TGCGCCAGCAGCCTAGGGTGGGTCAATGAGCAGTTCTTC. This encodes CASSLGWVNEQFF. The chain is built from TRBV4-3 and TRBJ2-1; no clear D gene. V was trimmed by 4 bases and J by 6 bases, leaving 10 bases between them. The CDR3 is 13 amino acids. In germline, CDR1 is LGHNA, CDR2 YSLEER.